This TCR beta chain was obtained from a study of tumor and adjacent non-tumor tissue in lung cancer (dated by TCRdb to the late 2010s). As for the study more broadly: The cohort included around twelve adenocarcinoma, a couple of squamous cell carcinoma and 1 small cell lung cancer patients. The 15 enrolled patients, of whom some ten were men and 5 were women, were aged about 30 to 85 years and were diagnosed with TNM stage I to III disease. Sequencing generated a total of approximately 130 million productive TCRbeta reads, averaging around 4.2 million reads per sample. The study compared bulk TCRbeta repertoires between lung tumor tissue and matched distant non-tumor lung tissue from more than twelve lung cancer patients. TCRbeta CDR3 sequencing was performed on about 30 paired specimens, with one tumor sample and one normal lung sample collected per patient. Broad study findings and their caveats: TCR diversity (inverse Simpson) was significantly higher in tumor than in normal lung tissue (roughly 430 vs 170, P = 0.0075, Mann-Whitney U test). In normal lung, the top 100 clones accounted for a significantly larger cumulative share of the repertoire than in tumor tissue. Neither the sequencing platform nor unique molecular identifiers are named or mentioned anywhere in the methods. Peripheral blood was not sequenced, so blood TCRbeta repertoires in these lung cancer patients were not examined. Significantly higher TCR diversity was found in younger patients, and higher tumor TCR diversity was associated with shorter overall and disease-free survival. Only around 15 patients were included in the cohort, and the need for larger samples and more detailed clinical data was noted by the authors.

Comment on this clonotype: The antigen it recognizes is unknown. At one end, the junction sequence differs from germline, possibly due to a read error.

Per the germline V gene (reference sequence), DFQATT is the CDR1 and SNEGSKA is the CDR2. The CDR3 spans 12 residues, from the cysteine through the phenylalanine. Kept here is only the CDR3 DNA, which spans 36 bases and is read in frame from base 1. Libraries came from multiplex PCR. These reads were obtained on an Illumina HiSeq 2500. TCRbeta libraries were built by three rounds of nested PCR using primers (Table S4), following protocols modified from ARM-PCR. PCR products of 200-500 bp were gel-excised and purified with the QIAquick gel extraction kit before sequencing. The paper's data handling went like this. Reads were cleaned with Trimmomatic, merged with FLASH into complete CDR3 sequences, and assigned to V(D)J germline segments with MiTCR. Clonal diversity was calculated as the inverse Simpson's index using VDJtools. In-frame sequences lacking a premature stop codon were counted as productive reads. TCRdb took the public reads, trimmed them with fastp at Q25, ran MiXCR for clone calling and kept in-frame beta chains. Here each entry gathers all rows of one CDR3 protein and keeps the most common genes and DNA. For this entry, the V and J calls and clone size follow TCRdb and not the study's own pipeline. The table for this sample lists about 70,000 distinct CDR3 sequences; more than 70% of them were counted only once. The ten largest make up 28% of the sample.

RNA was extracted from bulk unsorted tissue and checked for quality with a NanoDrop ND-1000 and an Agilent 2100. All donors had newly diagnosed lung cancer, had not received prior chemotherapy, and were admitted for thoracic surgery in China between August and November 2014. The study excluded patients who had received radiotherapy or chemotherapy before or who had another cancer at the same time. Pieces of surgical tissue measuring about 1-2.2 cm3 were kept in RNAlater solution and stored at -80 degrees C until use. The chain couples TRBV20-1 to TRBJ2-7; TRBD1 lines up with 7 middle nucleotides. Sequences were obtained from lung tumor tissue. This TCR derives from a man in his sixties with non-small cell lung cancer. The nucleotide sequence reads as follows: TGTAGAGTGAGGGACAGTCCCAACGTGCAGTACTTC. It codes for CRVRDSPNVQYF.